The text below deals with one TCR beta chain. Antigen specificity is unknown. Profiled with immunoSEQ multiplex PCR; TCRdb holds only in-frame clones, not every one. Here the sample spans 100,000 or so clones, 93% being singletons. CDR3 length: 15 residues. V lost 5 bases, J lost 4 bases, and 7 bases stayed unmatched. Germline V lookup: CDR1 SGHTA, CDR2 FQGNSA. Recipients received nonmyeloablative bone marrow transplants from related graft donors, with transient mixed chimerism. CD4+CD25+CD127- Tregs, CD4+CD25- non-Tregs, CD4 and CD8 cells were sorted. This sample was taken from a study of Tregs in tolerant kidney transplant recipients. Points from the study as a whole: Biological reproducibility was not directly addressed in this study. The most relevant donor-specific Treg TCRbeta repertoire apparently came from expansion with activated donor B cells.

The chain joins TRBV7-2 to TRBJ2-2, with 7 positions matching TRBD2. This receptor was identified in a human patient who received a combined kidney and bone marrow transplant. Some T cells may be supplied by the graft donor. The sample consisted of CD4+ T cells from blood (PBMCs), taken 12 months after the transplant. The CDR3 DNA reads TGTGCCAGCAGCGCCCGGACTAGACGCACCGGGGAGCTGTTTTTT. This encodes CASSARTRRTGELFF.